These 27 T cell receptor beta chains were all obtained from the same sample, sequenced in a study of identifying expanded T cells in peripheral blood. The protocol was immunoSEQ multiplex PCR, while the TCRdb copy is restricted to in-frame clones and leaves out a portion. The sample lists over 100,000 clones, roughly nine tenths seen once, with around 8.3% in the top ten. Sequencing was performed on blood. The receptors shown here come from a person aged 18-70 years in good health.

The chain couples TRBV5-5 to TRBJ1-2; 9 bases map to TRBD1. Germline V lookup: CDR1 SGHKS, CDR2 YYEKEE (reference sequence). With V trimmed by 5 bases and J by 2 bases, 7 bases remained unmatched. CDR3 length: 15 amino acids. CDR3 region: CASSYTGGANYGYTF. CDR3 nucleotides: TGTGCCAGCAGTTATACAGGGGGCGCGAACTATGGCTACACCTTC. The full variable domain, in which reference TRBV5-5 and TRBJ1-2 provide the parts outside the CDR3, is DAGVTQSPTHLIKTRGQQVTLRCSPISGHKSVSWYQQVLGQGPQFIFQYYEKEERGRGNFPDRFSARQFPNYSSELNVNALLLGDSALYLCASSYTGGANYGYTFGSGTRLTVV.

The CDR3: CASSPKHGTDTQYF. In nucleotides, the CDR3 is TGTGCCAGCTCACCAAAGCATGGCACAGATACGCAGTATTTT. The chain links TRBV18 to TRBJ2-3; D ambiguous. The V and J ends lost 2 bases and 1 base respectively, with 7 bases between them. Germline CDR1 reads KGHSH; CDR2 reads LQKENI. CDR3 length equals 14 residues.

The chain employs TRBV2 and TRBJ2-6; D ambiguous. V was pared by 3 bases and J by 0 bases, with 6 bases between. The CDR3 loop spans 15 amino acids. The germline V gene has CDR1 SNHLY and CDR2 FYNNEI. Here the CDR3 DNA reads TGTGCCAGCAGTGAGAGCGACTCTGGGGCCAACGTCCTGACTTTC. Amino acid sequence: CASSESDSGANVLTF.

This chain joins TRBV28 and TRBJ1-2, with 7 bases identical to TRBD1. The length of the CDR3 is 13 residues. The J segment lost 8 bases and the V segment lost 7 bases, leaving 10 bases of the junction unmatched. Germline V gene sequence: CDR1 MDHEN, CDR2 SYDVKM. In nucleotides, the CDR3 is TGTGCCAGCATCAGGGGGATGGGTTACGGCTACACCTTC. It is translated as CASIRGMGYGYTF.

The chain employs TRBV11-2 and TRBJ2-7; TRBD1 aligns across 10 bases. This CDR3 is built from 16 residues. Germline lookup yields CDR1 SGHAT and CDR2 FQNNGV. Trimming at V came to 5 bases and at J to 4 bases, leaving 11 bases not matched to a gene. The DNA of the CDR3 is TGTGCCAGCAGCCCGATCAACCGGGACAGGGGTTACGAGCAGTACTTC. Translated: CASSPINRDRGYEQYF.

DNA of the CDR3: TGTGCCAGCAGCCTAGGAAACACCATATATTTT. It translates to CASSLGNTIYF. The chain has TRBV2 and TRBJ1-3; no reliable D call. Germline assignment: CDR1 SNHLY and CDR2 FYNNEI. The CDR3 totals 11 residues. V was cut by 6 bases and J by 4 bases, with 4 bases left in between. Drawing the rest from reference TRBV2 and TRBJ1-3, the complete variable domain is EPEVTQTPSHQVTQMGQEVILRCVPISNHLYFYWYRQILGQKVEFLVSFYNNEISEKSEIFDDQFSVERPDGSNFTLKIRSTKLEDSAMYFCASSLGNTIYFGEGSWLTVV.

The chain is built from TRBV6-5 and TRBJ2-5, with 8 bases matching TRBD2. CDR1 is MNHEY, CDR2 SVGAGI, per germline. This CDR3 is built from 14 residues. J was trimmed by 5 bases and V by 8 bases; bases with no gene match: 10. This CDR3 is CASARGGALETQYF. The CDR3 coding sequence is TGTGCCAGCGCCCGGGGGGGGGCGTTGGAGACCCAGTACTTC.

This clone was observed a single time. The gene calls are TRBV7-6 and TRBJ1-3, with TRBD1 matching 8 bases. CDR1 SGHVS and CDR2 FNYEAQ come from the germline V gene. This CDR3 is built from 16 residues. After removal of 0 bases from V and 0 bases from J, the junction contained 1 base not matched to a gene. The CDR3 nucleotides are TGTGCCAGCAGCTTAGCGGGACAGGCCTCTGGAAACACCATATATTTT. It is translated as CASSLAGQASGNTIYF.

CDR3 protein: CASSELAGPDNEQFF. The CDR3 DNA is TGTGCCAGCAGTGAATTAGCGGGTCCCGACAATGAGCAGTTCTTC. This chain uses TRBV2 with TRBJ2-1; 7 bases are a match to TRBD2. Germline lookup yields CDR1 SNHLY and CDR2 FYNNEI. This CDR3 is built from 15 residues. The ends lost 2 bases at V and 5 bases at J; junction bases unmatched: 6.

The chain has TRBV20-1 and TRBJ2-1; perhaps TRBD1 as D (5 bases). The CDR3 is 11 residues long. The germline V gene has CDR1 DFQATT and CDR2 SNEGSKA (reference sequence). The CDR3 DNA sequence: TGCTCCAAGACCCAGGGCAATGAGCAGTTCTTC. This encodes CSKTQGNEQFF.

V and J are TRBV13 and TRBJ2-2, with a possible D match to TRBD2 (6 bases). CDR3 length: 16 residues. V dropped 5 bases and J dropped 1 base, with 14 bases sitting between them. In germline, CDR1 is PRHDT, CDR2 FYEKMQ (reference sequence). DNA of the CDR3: TGTGCCAGCAGCCCCGGCGCGGGAAGGAACACCGGGGAGCTGTTTTTT. Translation: CASSPGAGRNTGELFF.

V usage is TRBV5-1 and J usage is TRBJ2-2, with 8 bases aligning to TRBD1. This CDR3 is 16 amino acids long. The V segment lost 4 bases and the J segment 3 bases; nucleotides outside the gene matches: 8. Germline V lookup: CDR1 SGHRS, CDR2 YFSETQ. Written as DNA, the CDR3 is TGCGCCAGCAGCCCACAGACAGGGGTAGACACCGGGGAGCTGTTTTTT. Translated, it gives CASSPQTGVDTGELFF. Full variable domain (missing parts from reference TRBV5-1 and TRBJ2-2): KAGVTQTPRYLIKTRGQQVTLSCSPISGHRSVSWYQQTPGQGLQFLFEYFSETQRNKGNFPGRFSGRQFSNSRSEMNVSTLELGDSALYLCASSPQTGVDTGELFFGEGSRLTVL.

The V call is TRBV5-4, the J call TRBJ1-5; TRBD1 might be the D (5 bases). The CDR3 totals 13 residues. The ends were cut back, 4 bases at V and 9 bases at J, with 14 bases in the middle. Germline CDR1 and CDR2: SGHNT and YYREEE (reference sequence). The CDR3 nucleotides read TGTGCCAGCAGCGCTGAGGGGTCAGGGCCCCAGCATTTT. It yields the protein CASSAEGSGPQHF.

The chain couples TRBV6-5 to TRBJ2-5; D call uncertain. The CDR3 is 16 residues long. The V end lost 2 bases, the J end lost 4 bases, and 17 bases lay between the germline ends. Germline CDR1 MNHEY, CDR2 SVGAGI. DNA of the CDR3: TGTGCCAGCAGTTACGTGTCGGCCAGTCAAGGAGAGACCCAGTACTTC. Amino acids: CASSYVSASQGETQYF.

The chain has TRBV5-1 and TRBJ2-1; 8 positions agree with TRBD2. CDR1 is SGHRS and CDR2 is YFSETQ in the germline V gene. CDR3 length equals 17 residues. The ends lost 5 bases at V and 9 bases at J; junction bases unmatched: 19. As DNA, the CDR3 is TGCGCCAGCAGTTACCGTACCAGCGGGAGAATAGAGGGTGAGCAGTTCTTC. Its protein product is CASSYRTSGRIEGEQFF.

V usage is TRBV10-3 and J usage is TRBJ1-1, with D unclear. Per germline, CDR1 ENHRY and CDR2 SYGVKD. Trimming left V 3 bases short and J 7 bases short, with 15 bases between. The CDR3 runs to 14 residues. The CDR3 sequence is CAISDSTLELEAFF. For the CDR3, the DNA is TGTGCCATCAGTGACTCTACTTTGGAGCTTGAAGCTTTCTTT.

The chain has TRBV19 and TRBJ2-1, with TRBD1 identical over 10 bases. J was trimmed by 0 bases and V by 7 bases; bases with no gene match: 6. This CDR3 comprises 16 residues. CDR1 is LNHDA and CDR2 is SQIVND in the germline V gene (reference sequence). The CDR3, as DNA: TGTGCCAGTAAGGACAGGGGGTCGAGCTCCTACAATGAGCAGTTCTTC. Its translation is CASKDRGSSSYNEQFF.

The J gene is TRBJ2-5, the V gene TRBV7-8; 8 bases align to TRBD2. Unmatched junction bases numbered 12, after V lost 5 bases and J lost 1 base. The germline V gene has CDR1 SGHVS and CDR2 FQNEAQ. The CDR3 runs to 17 residues. The CDR3, as DNA: TGTGCCAGCAGCCCTGGGACCGTTCGGGGGGGCCAAGAGACCCAGTACTTC. It is translated as CASSPGTVRGGQETQYF.

V is TRBV5-1 and J is TRBJ1-5; D gene uncertain. The CDR3 runs 13 residues. CDR1 SGHRS and CDR2 YFSETQ come from the germline V gene. Trimming removed 4 bases at V and 6 bases at J, with 11 bases between. DNA of the CDR3: TGCGCCAGCAGCCGCGACGGAACTCAGCCCCAGCATTTT. It codes for CASSRDGTQPQHF.

V gene TRBV15 combines with J gene TRBJ2-7; D not certain. The V end lost 0 bases, the J end lost 0 bases, and 12 bases lay between the germline ends. Germline V gene data show CDR1 as LNHNV and CDR2 as YYDKDF (reference sequence). The CDR3 totals 16 residues. CDR3: CATSREKHDHSYEQYF. In DNA, the CDR3 is TGTGCCACCAGCAGAGAGAAGCACGACCACTCCTACGAGCAGTACTTC.

The gene calls are TRBV6-5 and TRBJ2-2; possibly TRBD2 for D (6 bases). CDR3 length: 15 amino acids. Germline V gives CDR1 MNHEY, CDR2 SVGAGI. DNA of the CDR3: TGTGGAAGCAAATCCGGGACTGAAGACACCGGGGAGCTGTTTTTT. It codes for CGSKSGTEDTGELFF.

The V and J genes are TRBV28 and TRBJ2-4; possible D gene TRBD1, 5 bases. Germline lookup yields CDR1 MDHEN and CDR2 SYDVKM. The CDR3 spans 15 residues. V lost 3 bases, J lost 2 bases, and 11 bases lay in between. The CDR3 here is CASSLLQAPKNIQYF. For the CDR3, the DNA is TGTGCCAGCAGTTTGCTACAGGCTCCCAAAAACATTCAGTACTTC.

The chain is built from TRBV5-1 and TRBJ2-7; no clear D. The germline gives CDR1 SGHRS, CDR2 YFSETQ. Trimming removed 0 bases from V and 0 bases from J, with 7 bases in between. This CDR3 comprises 14 residues. The CDR3 bases are TGCGCCAGCAGCTTGGGCGTCGTCTCCTACGAGCAGTACTTC. Translated, it gives CASSLGVVSYEQYF.

This clone was recorded a few times. This chain connects TRBV11-2 to TRBJ2-7; D is possibly TRBD2 (6 bases). Germline V gives CDR1 SGHAT, CDR2 FQNNGV. With 5 bases removed from V and 5 bases from J, the gap between germline ends came to 16 bases. The CDR3 consists of 14 residues. The chain's CDR3 is CASSPTRGGDEQYF. The CDR3 bases are TGTGCCAGCAGCCCTACACGGGGCGGGGACGAGCAGTACTTC.

This rearrangement joins TRBV2 to TRBJ1-5; 8 bases fit TRBD1. J lost 4 bases, V lost 7 bases, and 6 bases had no gene match. The CDR3 sequence is 14 residues long. The germline V gene has CDR1 SNHLY and CDR2 FYNNEI. The CDR3 loop is CASTGQGGNQPQHF. CDR3 DNA: TGTGCCAGCACAGGACAGGGTGGTAATCAGCCCCAGCATTTT.

The chain combines TRBV6-6 with TRBJ1-1; 7 bases are a match to TRBD1. Germline values: CDR1 MNHNY, CDR2 SVGAGI (reference sequence). V gave up 7 bases and J gave up 5 bases; unmatched junction bases: 4. The CDR3 sequence is 12 residues long. The CDR3 region has the DNA TGTGCCAGCAATCTACAGGGGACTGAAGCTTTCTTT. Translation: CASNLQGTEAFF.

V and J are TRBV15 and TRBJ2-1; weak D call: TRBD2 (6 bases). Germline V gene sequence: CDR1 LNHNV, CDR2 YYDKDF (reference sequence). Trimming stripped 1 base from V and 9 bases from J, with 13 bases between. The CDR3 loop spans 14 amino acids. In DNA form, the CDR3 reads TGTGCCACCAGCAGAGGGGCCCTTAGCGGTGAGCAGTTCTTC. It codes for CATSRGALSGEQFF.